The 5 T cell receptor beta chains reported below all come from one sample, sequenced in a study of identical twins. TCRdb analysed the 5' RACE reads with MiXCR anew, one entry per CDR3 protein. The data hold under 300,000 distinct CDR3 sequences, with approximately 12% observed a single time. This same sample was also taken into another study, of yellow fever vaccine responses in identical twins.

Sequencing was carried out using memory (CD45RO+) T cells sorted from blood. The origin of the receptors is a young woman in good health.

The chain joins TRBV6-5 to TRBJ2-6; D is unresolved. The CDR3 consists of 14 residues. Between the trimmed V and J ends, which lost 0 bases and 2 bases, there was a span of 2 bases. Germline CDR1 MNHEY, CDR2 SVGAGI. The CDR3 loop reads CASSYSPGANVLTF. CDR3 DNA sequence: TGTGCCAGCAGTTACTCTCCTGGGGCCAACGTCCTGACTTTC.

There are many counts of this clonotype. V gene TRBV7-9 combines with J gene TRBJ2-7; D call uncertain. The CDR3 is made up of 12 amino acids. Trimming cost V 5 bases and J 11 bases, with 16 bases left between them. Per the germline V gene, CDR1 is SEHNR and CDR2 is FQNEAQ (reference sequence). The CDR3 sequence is CASSLEKGFKYF. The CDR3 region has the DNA TGTGCCAGCAGCCTAGAGAAGGGTTTCAAGTACTTC.

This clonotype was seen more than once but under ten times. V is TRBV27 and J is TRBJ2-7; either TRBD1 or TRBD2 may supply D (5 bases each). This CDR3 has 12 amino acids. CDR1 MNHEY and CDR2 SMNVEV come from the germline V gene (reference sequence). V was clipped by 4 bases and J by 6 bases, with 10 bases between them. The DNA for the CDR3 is TGTGCCAGCAGTTGGGGGTCGGGCGAGCAGTACTTC. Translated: CASSWGSGEQYF.

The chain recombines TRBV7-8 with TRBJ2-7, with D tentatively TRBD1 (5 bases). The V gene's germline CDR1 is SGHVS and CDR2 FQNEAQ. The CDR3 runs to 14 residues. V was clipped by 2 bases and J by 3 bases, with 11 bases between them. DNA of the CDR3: TGTGCCAGCAGCTTAAGGGCAGGGATCTACGAGCAGTACTTC. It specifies CASSLRAGIYEQYF.

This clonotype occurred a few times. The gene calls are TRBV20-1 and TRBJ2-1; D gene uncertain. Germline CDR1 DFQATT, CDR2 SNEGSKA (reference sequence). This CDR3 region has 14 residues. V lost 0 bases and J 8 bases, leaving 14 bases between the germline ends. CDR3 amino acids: CSARDRRRTHEQFF. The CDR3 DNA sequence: TGCAGTGCTAGAGATAGAAGAAGGACCCATGAGCAGTTCTTC.